This record concerns one TCR beta chain sequence. Repertoires were generated with immunoSEQ multiplex PCR, while TCRdb's copy carries only in-frame clones and drops some. The repertoire consists of approximately 84,000 clones, with around 94% occurring once and the leading ten covering about 0.99%. This sample is part of a study of T cell changes during pregnancy in multiple sclerosis. Germline values: CDR1 DFQATT, CDR2 SNEGSKA (reference sequence). V lost 5 bases and J lost 5, with 7 bases in between. The CDR3 is made up of 11 amino acids. Sequencing used peripheral blood, obtained in the second trimester of pregnancy. The chain employs TRBV20-1 and TRBJ2-1; D is undetermined. The source of this sequence is a female donor in good health, enrolled as a control in a pregnancy study. CDR3 coding DNA: TGCAGTGCTTCCCACAACAATGAGCAGTTCTTC. Translation gives CSASHNNEQFF.